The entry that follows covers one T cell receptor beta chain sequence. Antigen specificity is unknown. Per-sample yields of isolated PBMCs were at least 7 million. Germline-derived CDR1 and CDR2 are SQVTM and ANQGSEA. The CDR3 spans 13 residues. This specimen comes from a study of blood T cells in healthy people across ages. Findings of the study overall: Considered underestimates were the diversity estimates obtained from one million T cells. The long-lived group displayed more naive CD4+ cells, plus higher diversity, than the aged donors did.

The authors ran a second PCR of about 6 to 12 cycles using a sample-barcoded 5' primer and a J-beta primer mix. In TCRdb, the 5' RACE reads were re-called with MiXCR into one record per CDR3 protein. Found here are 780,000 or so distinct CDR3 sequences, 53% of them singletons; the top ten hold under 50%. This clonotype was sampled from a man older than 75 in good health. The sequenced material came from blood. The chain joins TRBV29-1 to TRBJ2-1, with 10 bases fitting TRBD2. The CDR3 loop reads CATPLAGRNEQFF. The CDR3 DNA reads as TGCGCTACCCCACTAGCGGGAAGAAATGAGCAGTTCTTC.